These 25 T cell receptor beta chains share one sample of origin, sequenced in a study of OX40 agonist ivuxolimab in advanced cancers. The method was immunoSEQ multiplex PCR; TCRdb's version includes in-frame clones alone and lacks a portion of them. The table includes around 95,000 clones, 90% detected once. The specimen was CD4+ or CD8+ T cells sorted from blood, collected in a trial of the OX40 agonist ivuxolimab. The receptors originated from an adult with an advanced solid tumor such as melanoma, head and neck, liver or kidney cancer.

The gene calls are TRBV19 and TRBJ2-7, with 8 bases matching TRBD1. J was trimmed by 6 bases and V by 9 bases; bases with no gene match: 7. The CDR3 covers 12 residues. CDR1 and CDR2 (germline): LNHDA, SQIVND (reference sequence). CDR3 DNA: TGTGCCAGCGGGACAGGCAGGGGCGAGCAGTACTTC. Translated: CASGTGRGEQYF.

J is TRBJ2-2 and V is TRBV6-5; 7 positions agree with TRBD1. This CDR3 region has 15 residues. Germline assignment: CDR1 MNHEY and CDR2 SVGAGI. With 4 bases clipped from V and 3 bases from J, the junction kept 5 bases outside the gene matches. The CDR3 spells CASSSDRTYTGELFF. The CDR3 DNA sequence: TGTGCCAGCAGTTCGGACAGGACTTACACCGGGGAGCTGTTTTTT.

This clone appeared a single time. The chain employs TRBV5-6 and TRBJ1-1; 8 nucleotides agree with TRBD1. Germline assignment: CDR1 SGHDT and CDR2 YYEEEE. The CDR3 covers 15 residues. V was pared by 4 bases and J by 4 bases, with 9 bases of the junction left unmatched. The CDR3 reads CASSGKDRGLTEAFF. The CDR3 region has the DNA TGTGCCAGCAGCGGAAAAGACAGGGGCCTCACTGAAGCTTTCTTT.

The chain carries TRBV2 and TRBJ1-2, with 9 bases aligning to TRBD1. Looked up from germline, CDR1 is SNHLY and CDR2 is FYNNEI. Trimming at V came to 4 bases and at J to 6 bases, leaving 9 bases not matched to a gene. There are 15 residues in the CDR3. Here the CDR3 DNA reads TGTGCCAGCAGTGTTGAGGGACAGGGAGGTCATGGCTACACCTTC. This gives the protein CASSVEGQGGHGYTF.

V usage is TRBV30 and J usage is TRBJ1-1; D unresolved. This CDR3 is built from 12 residues. Trimming took 0 bases from V and 7 from J, leaving 9 bases between them. Germline V CDR1 and CDR2: GTSNPN, SVGIG (reference sequence). DNA for the CDR3: TGTGCCTGGAGTGTTGATCGGTTTGAAGCTTTCTTT. Encoded protein: CAWSVDRFEAFF. Based on the CDR3 plus reference TRBV30 and TRBJ1-1, the full variable domain is SQTIHQWPATLVQPVGSPLSLECTVEGTSNPNLYWYRQAAGRGLQLLFYSVGIGQISSEVPQNLSASRPQDRQFILSSKKLLLSDSGFYLCAWSVDRFEAFFGQGTRLTVV.

The V gene is TRBV30, the J gene TRBJ1-5; TRBD1 is a possible D gene (6 bases). Looked up from germline, CDR1 is GTSNPN and CDR2 is SVGIG (reference sequence). The CDR3 has 19 amino acids. Trimming took off 0 bases at V and 6 bases at J, with 27 bases between the two ends. CDR3 sequence (DNA): TGTGCCTGGAGTGTGGATTTCCGACCCGGGACAACGGGGGGTCAGCCCCAGCATTTT. Translation gives CAWSVDFRPGTTGGQPQHF.

V and J are TRBV2 and TRBJ2-5; 8 bases map to TRBD1. The CDR3 covers 14 residues. CDR1 and CDR2 from the germline V gene are SNHLY and FYNNEI. J lost 3 bases, V lost 3 bases, and 3 bases had no gene match. CDR3 nucleotide sequence: TGTGCCAGCAGTGAGGCAGGGGGCGAAGAGACCCAGTACTTC. Its translation: CASSEAGGEETQYF.

The sample holds a few counts of this clone. The rearrangement uses TRBV5-1 and TRBJ2-5, with 9 bases identical to TRBD1. The CDR3 runs to 14 residues. CDR1 is SGHRS, CDR2 YFSETQ, per germline. Germline trimming cut 4 bases from V and 5 bases from J; bases unmatched to any gene: 6. CDR3 sequence: CASSLTGGWETQYF. In DNA, the CDR3 is TGCGCCAGCAGCCTGACAGGGGGGTGGGAGACCCAGTACTTC.

This clone showed up just once. This chain links TRBV5-6 with TRBJ1-2; 9 bases map to TRBD1. CDR1 is SGHDT and CDR2 is YYEEEE in the germline V gene. The CDR3 extends over 16 amino acids. The V gene end was trimmed by 2 bases and the J gene end by 4 bases; junction bases not matched to a gene: 9. The CDR3 DNA reads TGTGCCAGCAGCTTCCTTCCGGGACAGGGCGTCTATGGCTACACCTTC. Residues: CASSFLPGQGVYGYTF. The complete variable domain, with remaining parts taken from reference TRBV5-6 and TRBJ1-2, reads DAGVTQSPTHLIKTRGQQVTLRCSPKSGHDTVSWYQQALGQGPQFIFQYYEEEERQRGNFPDRFSGHQFPNYSSELNVNALLLGDSALYLCASSFLPGQGVYGYTFGSGTRLTVV.

V gene TRBV15 combines with J gene TRBJ1-2; a possible D gene is TRBD1 (5 bases). The ends were cut back, 5 bases at V and 5 bases at J, with 12 bases in the middle. The germline CDR1 and CDR2 sequences are LNHNV and YYDKDF (reference sequence). This CDR3 region has 13 residues. CDR3 in amino acids: CATSARDPYGYTF. The CDR3 coding sequence is TGTGCCACCAGCGCCCGGGACCCATATGGCTACACCTTC.

A remark on this clone: Other DNA variants within this sample encode the same CDR3. The V gene is TRBV5-1, the J gene TRBJ2-7; 10 bases map to TRBD1. This CDR3 is 15 amino acids long. Trimming at V came to 0 bases and at J to 2 bases, leaving 2 bases not matched to a gene. Germline CDR1 is SGHRS and CDR2 is YFSETQ. Here the CDR3 DNA reads TGCGCCAGCAGCTTGGGGACAGGGGGGGCCTACGAGCAGTACTTC. Amino acids: CASSLGTGGAYEQYF.

The rearrangement uses TRBV19 and TRBJ2-2; D uncertain. Germline assignment: CDR1 LNHDA and CDR2 SQIVND (reference sequence). This CDR3 comprises 13 residues. Between the trimmed V and J ends, which lost 4 bases and 5 bases, there was a span of 8 bases. DNA for the CDR3: TGTGCCAGTAGTACGGGTGGGACCGGGGAGCTGTTTTTT. Its translation: CASSTGGTGELFF. Full variable domain (missing parts from reference TRBV19 and TRBJ2-2): DGGITQSPKYLFRKEGQNVTLSCEQNLNHDAMYWYRQDPGQGLRLIYYSQIVNDFQKGDIAEGYSVSREKKESFPLTVTSAQKNPTAFYLCASSTGGTGELFFGEGSRLTVL.

This clone was seen a few times. The CDR3: CASSEVFSANTGELFF. CDR3 nucleotides: TGTGCCAGCAGTGAAGTTTTCAGTGCGAACACCGGGGAGCTGTTTTTT. This chain links TRBV6-1 with TRBJ2-2, with D unclear. Germline V gives CDR1 MNHNS, CDR2 SASEGT. Trimming pared 1 base from V and 0 bases from J, leaving 9 bases between. This CDR3 region has 16 residues.

The genes are TRBV9 and TRBJ2-3, with unresolved D. Germline V lookup: CDR1 SGDLS, CDR2 YYNGEE. Trimming stripped 0 bases from V and 5 bases from J, with 19 bases between. This CDR3 has 17 amino acids. The CDR3 nucleotides are TGTGCCAGCAGCGTAGGGGCCAGGACCCCTTATGAAGATACGCAGTATTTT. It codes for CASSVGARTPYEDTQYF.

A few counts support this clone. The chain couples TRBV15 to TRBJ1-2; 9 positions agree with TRBD1. Trimming cost V 0 bases and J 7 bases; bases outside gene matches: 6. The germline CDR1 and CDR2 sequences are LNHNV and YYDKDF (reference sequence). The CDR3 extends over 15 amino acids. DNA for the CDR3: TGTGCCACCAGCAGAGAGGGACAGGGCTTATCTGGCTACACCTTC. It codes for CATSREGQGLSGYTF.

V gene TRBV7-2 combines with J gene TRBJ2-3; D is undetermined. This CDR3 spans 14 amino acids. Germline CDR1 and CDR2: SGHTA and FQGNSA. V was pared by 1 base and J by 1 base, with 6 bases between. CDR3 nucleotide sequence: TGTGCCAGCAGCTTAGGGACCCGCACAGATACGCAGTATTTT. Translation: CASSLGTRTDTQYF. The variable domain in full, completed from reference TRBV7-2 and TRBJ2-3, reads GAGVSQSPSNKVTEKGKDVELRCDPISGHTALYWYRQSLGQGLEFLIYFQGNSAPDKSGLPSDRFSAERTGGSVSTLTIQRTQQEDSAVYLCASSLGTRTDTQYFGPGTRLTVL.

The rearrangement links TRBV5-1 to TRBJ2-1, with TRBD2 matching over 9 bases. Losses at the gene ends were 5 bases for V and 4 bases for J; bases not matched to a gene: 10. In germline, CDR1 is SGHRS, CDR2 YFSETQ. The CDR3 extends over 16 amino acids. The CDR3 protein is CASRQGLARSYNEQFF. The CDR3 DNA reads as TGCGCCAGCAGGCAGGGACTAGCACGCTCTTACAATGAGCAGTTCTTC.

This chain connects TRBV2 to TRBJ1-3; TRBD1 might be the D (5 bases). V was pared by 7 bases and J by 3 bases, with 10 bases between. The CDR3 is 13 amino acids. Per germline, CDR1 SNHLY and CDR2 FYNNEI. The CDR3 spells CASMRGGGNTIYF. Written as DNA, the CDR3 is TGTGCCAGCATGAGGGGTGGTGGAAACACCATATATTTT.

V gene TRBV2 combines with J gene TRBJ2-6; D not resolved. The CDR3 is 15 residues long. In germline, CDR1 is SNHLY, CDR2 FYNNEI. Trimming stripped 4 bases from V and 0 bases from J, with 7 bases between. Here the CDR3 reads CASSAAHSGANVLTF. The CDR3 nucleotides are TGTGCCAGCAGTGCGGCTCACTCTGGGGCCAACGTCCTGACTTTC.

This sequence joins TRBV18 and TRBJ2-3, with D hard to call. Trimming stripped 1 base from V and 2 bases from J, with 4 bases between. Per the germline V gene, CDR1 is KGHSH and CDR2 is LQKENI. The CDR3 totals 13 residues. The CDR3 reads CASSPQPTDTQYF. CDR3 nucleotide sequence: TGTGCCAGCTCACCACAGCCCACAGATACGCAGTATTTT. Variable domain in full (rest from reference TRBV18 and TRBJ2-3): NAGVMQNPRHLVRRRGQEARLRCSPMKGHSHVYWYRQLPEEGLKFMVYLQKENIIDESGMPKERFSAEFPKEGPSILRIQQVVRGDSAAYFCASSPQPTDTQYFGPGTRLTVL.

This clone was observed a single time. V gene TRBV7-2 combines with J gene TRBJ2-7; D possibly corresponds to TRBD2 (6 bases). The germline V and J ends were trimmed by 5 bases and 0 bases, with 11 bases remaining between them. The CDR3 contains 14 residues. From germline, CDR1 is SGHTA and CDR2 FQGNSA. The CDR3 DNA sequence: TGTGCCAGCAGCAATAGCGGAAGCTCCTACGAGCAGTACTTC. Translated: CASSNSGSSYEQYF.

The genes are TRBV7-3 and TRBJ2-2; no definite D call. This CDR3 comprises 13 residues. The germline V and J ends were trimmed by 5 bases and 3 bases, with 7 bases remaining between them. CDR1 is SGHTA and CDR2 is FQGTGA in the germline V gene. The CDR3, as DNA: TGTGCCAGCAGCGCCCTACACACCGGGGAGCTGTTTTTT. Amino acids: CASSALHTGELFF.

J is TRBJ1-5 and V is TRBV21-1. TRBV21-1 is labeled a pseudogene. This CDR3 is built from 12 residues. The CDR3 sequence: CASRLSIGAQHF. The CDR3 region has the DNA TGTGCCAGCAGACTTTCGATCGGTGCCCAGCATTTT.

This chain connects TRBV19 to TRBJ2-3, with 7 bases that match TRBD1. V was pared by 1 base and J by 2 bases, with 3 bases of the junction left unmatched. The CDR3 consists of 15 residues. CDR1 and CDR2 (germline): LNHDA, SQIVND (reference sequence). The CDR3 DNA follows: TGTGCCAGTAGTATAGGGGACAGCGCCACAGATACGCAGTATTTT. Its translation: CASSIGDSATDTQYF.

This clone was picked up one time. The V gene is TRBV19, the J gene TRBJ1-3, with D possibly matching TRBD1 (5 bases). The CDR3 totals 17 residues. Germline values: CDR1 LNHDA, CDR2 SQIVND (reference sequence). The germline V and J ends were trimmed by 7 bases and 0 bases, with 19 bases remaining between them. The CDR3 nucleotides are TGTGCCAGTAAGGAGACAGCGACTGGCATCTCTGGAAACACCATATATTTT. Protein product: CASKETATGISGNTIYF.